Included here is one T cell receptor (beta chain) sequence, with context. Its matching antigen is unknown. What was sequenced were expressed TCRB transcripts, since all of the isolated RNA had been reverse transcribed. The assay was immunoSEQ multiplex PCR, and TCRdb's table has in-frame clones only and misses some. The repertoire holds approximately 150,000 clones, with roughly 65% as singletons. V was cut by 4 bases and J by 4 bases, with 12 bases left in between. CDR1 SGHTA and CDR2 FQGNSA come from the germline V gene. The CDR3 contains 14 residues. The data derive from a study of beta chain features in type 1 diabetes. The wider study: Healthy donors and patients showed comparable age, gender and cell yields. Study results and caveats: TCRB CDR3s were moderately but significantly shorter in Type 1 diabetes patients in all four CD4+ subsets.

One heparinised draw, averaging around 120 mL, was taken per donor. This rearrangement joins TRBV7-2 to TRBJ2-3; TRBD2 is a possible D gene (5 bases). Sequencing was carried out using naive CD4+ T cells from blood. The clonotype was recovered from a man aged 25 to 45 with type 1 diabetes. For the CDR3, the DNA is TGTGCCAGCAGCTCGGGGTCCTTGGCAGATACGCAGTATTTT. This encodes CASSSGSLADTQYF.